This is a list of T cell receptor beta chains from one sample in a study of blood T cell repertoires in COVID-19. Method: immunoSEQ multiplex PCR; TCRdb's copy keeps in-frame clones and lacks some. Of about 170,000 clones in the sample, about four fifths were seen once. The material sequenced was peripheral blood. The receptors shown here come from a man between 18 and 29 years old with active or convalescent COVID-19. Each CDR3 is given with its conserved first and last residue. The D gene is left open where the match is weak. Not all rows give a size; the values are once, few, many and, for expanded clones, a class.

abundance	v_gene	d_gene	j_gene	CDR3nt	CDR3aa
.	TRBV27	.	TRBJ2-3	TGTGCCAGCAGACCCAGGGAAGGGCTTCTTGCAGATACGCAGTATTTT	CASRPREGLLADTQYF
.	TRBV6-2/TRBV6-3	.	TRBJ2-7	TGTGCCAGCAGTTACGGGACAAATCCCTACGAGCAGTACTTC	CASSYGTNPYEQYF
.	TRBV19	TRBD2	TRBJ2-1	TGTGCCAGTAGACCGGGACTAGCGGGAGGATGGGAGTTCTTC	CASRPGLAGGWEFF
once	TRBV2	TRBD1	TRBJ1-5	TGTGCCAGCAGTGATATGAGGGGGCGCCAGCCCCAGCATTTT	CASSDMRGRQPQHF
.	TRBV19	TRBD1	TRBJ1-6	TGTGCCAGTAGTATCGGGACAGGGGGCGATTCACCCCTCCACTTT	CASSIGTGGDSPLHF
.	TRBV12-5	TRBD1	TRBJ2-1	TGTGCTAGTGTCAAGGACAGGGGATTTAACAATGAGCAGTTCTTC	CASVKDRGFNNEQFF
.	TRBV27	TRBD1	TRBJ2-5	TGTGCCAGCAGTTTAAGACAGGGGGCTTGGTATCGAGAGACCCAGTACTTC	CASSLRQGAWYRETQYF
.	TRBV11-2	.	TRBJ1-5	TGTGCCAGCAGCTTAAGAGTTAATCAGCCCCAGCATTTT	CASSLRVNQPQHF
.	TRBV11-2	.	TRBJ1-2	TGTGCCAGCACCAGAGGTGACGGAAAGTACGGCTACACCTTC	CASTRGDGKYGYTF
.	TRBV18	TRBD1	TRBJ1-1	TGTGCCAGCTCACCAGGACAGGGGGGGAACACTGAAGCTTTCTTT	CASSPGQGGNTEAFF
.	TRBV7-9	TRBD2	TRBJ2-1	TGTGCCAGCAGCTACCGCGGCGGGGGAGACTACAATGAGCAGTTCTTC	CASSYRGGGDYNEQFF
.	TRBV25-1	.	TRBJ2-3	TGTGCCAGCAGTGAATCGGGCAGGGGAGGCACAGATACGCAGTATTTT	CASSESGRGGTDTQYF
.	TRBV5-1	.	TRBJ2-7	TGCGCCAGCAGCTGGGGACACTACGAGCAGTACTTC	CASSWGHYEQYF
medium-sized	TRBV4-3	.	TRBJ1-3	TGCGCCAGCAGCCAAGATAACAGTCTCGCTGGAAACACCATATATTTT	CASSQDNSLAGNTIYF
.	TRBV18	.	TRBJ2-1	TGTGCCAGCTCACCCGGAGCTCCCCCGTACTACAATGAGCAGTTCTTC	CASSPGAPPYYNEQFF
.	TRBV4-3	TRBD1	TRBJ1-1	TGCGCCAGCAGCCAAGAGAGGACAGGGGGCTGGGGCACTGAAGCTTTCTTT	CASSQERTGGWGTEAFF
.	TRBV5-4	TRBD2	TRBJ2-3	TGTGCCAGCAGCTTGGAACCAGCGGGGGCCTTTAGCACAGATACGCAGTATTTT	CASSLEPAGAFSTDTQYF
.	TRBV5-1	.	TRBJ2-1	TGCGCCAGCAGCTTGGCGGGGTCCCGAAGCTACAATGAGCAGTTCTTC	CASSLAGSRSYNEQFF
few	TRBV6-1	TRBD2	TRBJ2-7	TGTGCCAGCAGTGAACGGACTAGCGGATCCTACGAGCAGTACTTC	CASSERTSGSYEQYF
.	TRBV3-1/TRBV3-2	TRBD1	TRBJ1-4	TGTGCCAGCAGCCAAGAACAGGGGGCAACTAATGAAAAACTGTTTTTT	CASSQEQGATNEKLFF
.	TRBV4-1	.	TRBJ1-2	TGCGCCAGCAGCCAAGATCTCGGGGGGCGGTATGGTGGCTACACCTTC	CASSQDLGGRYGGYTF
.	TRBV7-9	.	TRBJ1-3	TGTGCCAGCAGCGCCCGGGACACTCTAAACACCATATATTTT	CASSARDTLNTIYF
.	TRBV12-3/TRBV12-4	.	TRBJ1-6	TGTGCCAGCAGTTTCAGGGGAAATTCACCCCTCCACTTT	CASSFRGNSPLHF
.	TRBV29-1	.	TRBJ2-1	TGCAGCGTTGAAGAAGTTAGCGGAAACTACAATGAGCAGTTCTTC	CSVEEVSGNYNEQFF
.	TRBV5-1	.	TRBJ2-7	TGCGCCAGCAGCTCCCCGGACAGCCCGTCGGATTCCTACGAGCAGTACTTC	CASSSPDSPSDSYEQYF
once	TRBV18	.	TRBJ1-1	TGTGCCAGCTCACCGGGACTGTTGAACACTGAAGCTTTCTTT	CASSPGLLNTEAFF
once	TRBV7-2	.	TRBJ2-7	TGTGCCAGCAGCTTAGGGGGGGGCGGGACCTACGAGCAGTACTTC	CASSLGGGGTYEQYF
.	TRBV19	TRBD1	TRBJ1-5	TGTGCCAGTAGTATAGGGGACAGGAATCAGCCCCAGCATTTT	CASSIGDRNQPQHF
.	TRBV2	.	TRBJ1-6	TGTGCCAGCACCGGACAGAAATACAATTCACCCCTCCACTTT	CASTGQKYNSPLHF
few	TRBV11-3	TRBD1	TRBJ1-1	TGTGCCAGCAGCTTAGGGGGGGACAGGAACACTGAAGCTTTCTTT	CASSLGGDRNTEAFF
.	TRBV4-1	TRBD1	TRBJ1-5	TGCGCCAGCAGCCCTCGACAGGGTTCACAGGGTCAGCATTTT	CASSPRQGSQGQHF
.	TRBV5-1	TRBD2	TRBJ2-7	TGCGCCAGCAGCTTAGGACTAGCGGGGACCACTGGAGAGCAGTACTTC	CASSLGLAGTTGEQYF
.	TRBV19	.	TRBJ1-2	TGTGCCAGTTGCCCCCGCGAAGGCAGGGGCTATGGCTACACCTTC	CASCPREGRGYGYTF
few	TRBV9	.	TRBJ2-2	TGTGCCAGCAGCGTAGTACCGGGACACCAGAACACCGGGGAGCTGTTTTTT	CASSVVPGHQNTGELFF
.	TRBV5-1	TRBD1	TRBJ1-3	TGCGCCAGCAGCGGAGGACAGGGATTTGGCCCATTGGGTGACACCATATATTTT	CASSGGQGFGPLGDTIYF
.	TRBV6-5	TRBD1	TRBJ2-7	TGTGCCAGCAGCTCCGGACAGGGGATCTACGAGCAGTACTTC	CASSSGQGIYEQYF
.	TRBV5-1	.	TRBJ1-1	TGCGCCAGCAGCTTTGGAGACAGATTCACTGAAGCTTTCTTT	CASSFGDRFTEAFF
.	TRBV19	TRBD1	TRBJ2-7	TGTGCCAGTAGTATAGCGCAGGGGGCCAACGAGCAGTACTTC	CASSIAQGANEQYF
.	TRBV2	.	TRBJ1-2	TGTGCCAGCAGTGAAGACAGGGCGAACTATGGCTACACCTTC	CASSEDRANYGYTF
.	TRBV5-6	.	TRBJ1-1	TGTGCCAGCAGCTTGGTAGACTATAGCGAGAAAGAAGCTTTCTTT	CASSLVDYSEKEAFF
.	TRBV28	.	TRBJ1-4	TGTGCCAGCAAGACAGTCGGGGGGCGCGGGGAAAAACTGTTTTTT	CASKTVGGRGEKLFF
.	TRBV4-1	TRBD2	TRBJ2-1	TGCGCCAGCAGCCAGCTAGCGGGGGGGCAGCATGAGCAGTTCTTC	CASSQLAGGQHEQFF
.	TRBV5-1	TRBD2	TRBJ2-3	TGCGCCAGCAGCTTGGGCACCCTAGCGGGAGGGGTAGATACGCAGTATTTT	CASSLGTLAGGVDTQYF
.	TRBV6-2/TRBV6-3	TRBD2	TRBJ2-5	TGTGCCAGCAGTCGACTAGCCCCCGAGACCCAGTACTTC	CASSRLAPETQYF
once	TRBV7-8	.	TRBJ1-1	TGTGCCAGCAGTGTACGGACTTGGGGAGCTTTCTTT	CASSVRTWGAFF
.	TRBV7-7	TRBD1	TRBJ2-2	TGTGCCAGCAGCCTACTTCCGGGACAGGGGTCCAACACCGGGGAGCTGTTTTTT	CASSLLPGQGSNTGELFF
.	TRBV21-1	.	TRBJ2-7	TGTGCCAGCAGTGGACACTGCTACTCCTACGAGCAGTACTTC	CASSGHCYSYEQYF